This TCR beta chain is from a study of spatial heterogeneity in lung cancer. Study-wide background: The average count in raw reads for each unique TCR and UMI combination exceeded eight appearances.

The presence of a unique molecular identifier marked each TCR cDNA molecule. MiXCR, applied by TCRdb to the 5' RACE reads, yields one record per CDR3 protein. The sample has some 8,000 distinct CDR3 sequences; roughly 5.9% are singletons. Indicated time point: sample taken at primary tumor resection. Whole RNA, which was extracted from tumor, nontumor lung tissue or frozen PBMC, was sequenced without any cell sorting. Untreated early-stage non-small cell lung cancer patients, around 70 in total, were the donors. This clonotype was recorded many times. Its target is not known. Compared with germline, one end of the junction differs, possibly owing to a read error. Whole-study results and caveats: Ubiquitous expanded tumor TCRs showed up in blood more at resection than follow-up.

There are 14 residues in the CDR3. Germline-derived CDR1 and CDR2 are SGHAT and FQNNGV. The source is a male donor with early-stage non-small cell lung cancer. This chain uses TRBV11-2 with TRBJ2-7; possible D gene TRBD1, 6 bases. The sample in question was PBMCs, obtained at surgery. The CDR3 nucleotides are TGTGCCAACAGCCAGGGGCGTAGCTCCTACGAGCAGTACTTC. It translates to CANSQGRSSYEQYF. The variable domain in full, completed from reference TRBV11-2 and TRBJ2-7, reads EAGVAQSPRYKIIEKRQSVAFWCNPISGHATLYWYQQILGQGPKLLIQFQNNGVVDDSQLPKDRFSAERLKGVDSTLKIQPAKLEDSAVYLCANSQGRSSYEQYFGPGTRLTVT.